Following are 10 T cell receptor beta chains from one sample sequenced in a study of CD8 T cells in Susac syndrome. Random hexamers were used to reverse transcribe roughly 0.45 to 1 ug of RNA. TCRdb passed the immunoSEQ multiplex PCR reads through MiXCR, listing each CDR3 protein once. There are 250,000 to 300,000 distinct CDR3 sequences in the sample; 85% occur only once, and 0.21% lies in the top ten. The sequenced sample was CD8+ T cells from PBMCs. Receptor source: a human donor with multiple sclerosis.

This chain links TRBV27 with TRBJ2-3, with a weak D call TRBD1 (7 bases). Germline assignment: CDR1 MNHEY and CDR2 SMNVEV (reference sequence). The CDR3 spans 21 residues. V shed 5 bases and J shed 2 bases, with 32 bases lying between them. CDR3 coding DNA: TGTGCCAGCAGTCCTGGCCCCTCAGGGGGGATCGGGTATGGATTCACAGATACGCAGTATTTT. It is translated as CASSPGPSGGIGYGFTDTQYF.

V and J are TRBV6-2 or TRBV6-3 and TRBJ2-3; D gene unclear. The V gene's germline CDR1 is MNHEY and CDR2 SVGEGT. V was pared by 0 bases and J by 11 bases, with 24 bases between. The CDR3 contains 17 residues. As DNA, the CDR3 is TGTGCCAGCAGTTACTCAGTTTACGCAGTTTCCCCAGGAGAGCAGTATTTT. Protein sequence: CASSYSVYAVSPGEQYF.

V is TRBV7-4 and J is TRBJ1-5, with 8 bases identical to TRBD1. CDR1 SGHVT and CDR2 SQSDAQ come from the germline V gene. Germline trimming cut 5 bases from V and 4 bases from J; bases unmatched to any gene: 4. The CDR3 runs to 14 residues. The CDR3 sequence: CASSLRDRNQPQHF. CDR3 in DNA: TGTGCCAGCAGCCTCCGGGACAGGAATCAGCCCCAGCATTTT.

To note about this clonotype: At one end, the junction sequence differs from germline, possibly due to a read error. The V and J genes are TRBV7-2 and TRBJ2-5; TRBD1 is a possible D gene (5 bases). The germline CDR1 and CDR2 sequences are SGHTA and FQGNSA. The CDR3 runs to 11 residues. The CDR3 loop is CASTLGAAQYF. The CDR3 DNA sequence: TGTGCCAGCACCTTAGGGGCGGCCCAGTACTTC.

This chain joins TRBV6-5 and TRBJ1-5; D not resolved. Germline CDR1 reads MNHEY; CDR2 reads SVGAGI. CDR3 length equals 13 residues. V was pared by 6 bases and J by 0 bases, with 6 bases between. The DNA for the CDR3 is TGTGCCAGCAGACCTTATAGCAATCAGCCCCAGCATTTT. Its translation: CASRPYSNQPQHF.

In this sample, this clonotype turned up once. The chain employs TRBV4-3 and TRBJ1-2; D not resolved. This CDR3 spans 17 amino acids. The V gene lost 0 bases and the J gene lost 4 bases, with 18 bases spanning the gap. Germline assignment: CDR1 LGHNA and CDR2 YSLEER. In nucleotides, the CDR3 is TGCGCCAGCAGCCAAGAAAACCCCTTGCGGGAGGCCTATGGCTACACCTTC. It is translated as CASSQENPLREAYGYTF.

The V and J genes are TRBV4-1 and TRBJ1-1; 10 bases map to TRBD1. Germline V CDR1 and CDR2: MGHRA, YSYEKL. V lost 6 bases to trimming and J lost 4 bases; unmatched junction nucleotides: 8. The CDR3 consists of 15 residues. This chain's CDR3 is CASRNDRGRLTEAFF. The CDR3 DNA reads TGCGCCAGCAGGAACGACAGGGGGCGGCTCACTGAAGCTTTCTTT.

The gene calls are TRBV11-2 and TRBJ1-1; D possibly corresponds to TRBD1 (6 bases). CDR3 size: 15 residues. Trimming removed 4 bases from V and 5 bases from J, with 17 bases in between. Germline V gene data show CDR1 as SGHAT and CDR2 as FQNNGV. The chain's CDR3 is CASSSGRGGGTEAFF. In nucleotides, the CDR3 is TGTGCCAGCAGCTCCGGACGTGGAGGGGGGACTGAAGCTTTCTTT.

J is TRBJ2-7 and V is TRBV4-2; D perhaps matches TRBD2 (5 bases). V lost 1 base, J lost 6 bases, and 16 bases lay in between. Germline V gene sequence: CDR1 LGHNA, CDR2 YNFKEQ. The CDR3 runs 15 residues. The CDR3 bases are TGTGCCAGCAGCCAAGTCCTGGTGGGAGAGTTCGAGCAGTACTTC. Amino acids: CASSQVLVGEFEQYF.

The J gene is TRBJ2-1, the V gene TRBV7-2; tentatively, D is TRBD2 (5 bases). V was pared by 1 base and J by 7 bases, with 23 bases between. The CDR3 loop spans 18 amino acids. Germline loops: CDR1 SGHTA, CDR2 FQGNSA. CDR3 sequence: CASSLGLRQRAVGNEQFF. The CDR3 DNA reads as TGTGCCAGCAGCTTAGGGCTTCGCCAGAGGGCGGTGGGGAATGAGCAGTTCTTC.